The next 27 T cell receptor beta chains were all read from a single sample in a study of OX40 agonist ivuxolimab in advanced cancers. Libraries were constructed by the immunoSEQ multiplex PCR assay. TCRdb limited this immuneACCESS table to in-frame rearrangements with V and J called. A share of clones is missing; checked studies link under half to unresolved V genes, and the rest is unexplained. The sample table contains some 100,000 clones; only one count was recorded for 75% to 90% of them. Together, the top ten hold 0.16% of the sample. The starting material was CD4+ or CD8+ T cells sorted from blood, obtained in a trial of the OX40 agonist ivuxolimab. These receptor sequences come from an adult with an advanced solid tumor such as melanoma, head and neck, liver or kidney cancer.

The rearrangement uses TRBV11-2 and TRBJ2-7; D is ambiguous. From germline, CDR1 is SGHAT and CDR2 FQNNGV. CDR3 length: 15 residues. V was clipped by 3 bases and J by 4 bases, with 16 bases between them. The CDR3 protein is CASSFSIETPYEQYF. The CDR3 DNA follows: TGTGCCAGCAGCTTTTCGATAGAGACGCCTTACGAGCAGTACTTC. Looking up the rest from reference TRBV11-2 and TRBJ2-7 gives the full variable domain: EAGVAQSPRYKIIEKRQSVAFWCNPISGHATLYWYQQILGQGPKLLIQFQNNGVVDDSQLPKDRFSAERLKGVDSTLKIQPAKLEDSAVYLCASSFSIETPYEQYFGPGTRLTVT.

The chain combines TRBV25-1 with TRBJ2-1; D unresolved. CDR3 length: 14 residues. The germline V gene encodes CDR1 MGHDK and CDR2 SYGVNS. V dropped 2 bases and J dropped 3 bases, with 8 bases sitting between them. The CDR3: CASSELPSYNEQFF. DNA of the CDR3: TGTGCCAGCAGTGAACTTCCTAGCTACAATGAGCAGTTCTTC.

This clone was detected a few times. The V call is TRBV7-8, the J call TRBJ2-5; perhaps TRBD2 as D (7 bases). Germline V gives CDR1 SGHVS, CDR2 FQNEAQ. The CDR3 length is 17 residues. V lost 5 bases and J lost 2, with 21 bases in between. This CDR3 reads CASSLIPGRGAQETQYF. The CDR3, as DNA: TGTGCCAGCAGCCTAATCCCTGGCCGGGGGGCGCAAGAGACCCAGTACTTC.

The chain recombines TRBV30 with TRBJ2-5; unclear D gene. Trimming took 1 base from V and 5 from J, leaving 14 bases between them. This CDR3 has 14 residues. Germline values: CDR1 GTSNPN, CDR2 SVGIG (reference sequence). DNA of the CDR3: TGTGCCTGGAGTGGCGGCGTGGGTTGGGAGACCCAGTACTTC. Translation: CAWSGGVGWETQYF.

V and J are TRBV29-1 and TRBJ2-5; D might be TRBD1 (6 bases). This CDR3 spans 17 amino acids. Germline V CDR1 and CDR2: SQVTM, ANQGSEA. With 0 bases removed from V and 1 base from J, the gap between germline ends came to 18 bases. The CDR3 DNA reads as TGCAGCGTTGAAGATGTGTACAGGGCAACCGTCCAAGAGACCCAGTACTTC. This translates into CSVEDVYRATVQETQYF.

This clone was seen only once. V is TRBV5-8 and J is TRBJ2-3; a possible D gene is TRBD2 (6 bases). The germline V gene encodes CDR1 SGHTS and CDR2 YDEGEE. Trimming cost V 5 bases and J 2 bases, with 12 bases left between them. The CDR3 has 14 amino acids. The CDR3 sequence is CASRYTGLTDTQYF. DNA for the CDR3: TGTGCCAGCAGGTATACGGGACTCACAGATACGCAGTATTTT.

The chain employs TRBV19 and TRBJ2-1; 9 nucleotides line up with TRBD2. Trimming took 1 base from V and 4 from J; bases not matched to a gene: 5. Germline V gives CDR1 LNHDA, CDR2 SQIVND (reference sequence). This CDR3 is built from 16 residues. For the CDR3, the DNA is TGTGCCAGTAGTATAGCGGCTAGCGGGGATTACAATGAGCAGTTCTTC. Amino acid sequence: CASSIAASGDYNEQFF.

This chain's CDR3 is CASSTRDFAYNEQFF. As DNA, the CDR3 is TGTGCCAGTAGTACCCGGGACTTTGCCTACAATGAGCAGTTCTTC. The chain joins TRBV19 to TRBJ2-1; possible D gene TRBD2, 6 bases. CDR1 is LNHDA, CDR2 SQIVND, per germline (reference sequence). Trimming cost V 4 bases and J 2 bases, with 12 bases left between them. The CDR3 sequence is 15 residues long.

The chain recombines TRBV5-4 with TRBJ2-1, with 9 nucleotides matching TRBD1. CDR1 and CDR2 from the germline V gene are SGHNT and YYREEE (reference sequence). The trim removed 0 bases at V and 3 bases at J, leaving 4 bases unmatched. CDR3 size: 16 residues. CDR3 amino acids: CASSLGDRVGYNEQFF. The CDR3 coding sequence is TGTGCCAGCAGCTTGGGGGACAGGGTCGGCTACAATGAGCAGTTCTTC.

In nucleotides, the CDR3 is TGTGCCAGCAGCACCGACAGGGGCAATCAGCCCCAGCATTTT. Encoded protein: CASSTDRGNQPQHF. The V call is TRBV6-6, the J call TRBJ1-5; TRBD1 agrees at 7 bases. This CDR3 comprises 14 residues. Germline V gene data show CDR1 as MNHNY and CDR2 as SVGAGI (reference sequence). V was pared by 6 bases and J by 2 bases, with 4 bases of the junction left unmatched.

A remark on this clone: At one end, the junction sequence differs from germline, possibly due to a read error. The chain couples TRBV30 to TRBJ1-1; TRBD1 matches 8 bases. The germline V gene encodes CDR1 GTSNPN and CDR2 SVGIG (reference sequence). CDR3 size: 14 residues. The CDR3 reads CARSPRTGRPEAFF. CDR3 sequence (DNA): TGTGCCCGGAGTCCACGGACAGGGCGTCCTGAAGCTTTCTTT.

This clone was seen once. The V gene is TRBV28, the J gene TRBJ2-7, with 9 bases that match TRBD1. Losses at the gene ends were 4 bases for V and 3 bases for J; bases not matched to a gene: 4. The CDR3 has 14 residues. Germline-derived CDR1 and CDR2 are MDHEN and SYDVKM. CDR3 nucleotide sequence: TGTGCCAGCAGTTCCGGACAGGGGATCTACGAGCAGTACTTC. It translates to CASSSGQGIYEQYF. The full variable domain, its missing parts supplied by reference TRBV28 and TRBJ2-7, is DVKVTQSSRYLVKRTGEKVFLECVQDMDHENMFWYRQDPGLGLRLIYFSYDVKMKEKGDIPEGYSVSREKKERFSLILESASTNQTSMYLCASSSGQGIYEQYFGPGTRLTVT.

V usage is TRBV15 and J usage is TRBJ2-3, with 7 bases that match TRBD2. CDR1 is LNHNV, CDR2 YYDKDF, per germline (reference sequence). The CDR3 extends over 14 amino acids. Trimming cost V 8 bases and J 0 bases; bases outside gene matches: 5. The CDR3, as DNA: TGTGCCACCCGGGGACTAAAAAGCACAGATACGCAGTATTTT. Translating gives CATRGLKSTDTQYF.

The V gene is TRBV10-1, the J gene TRBJ2-5; D uncertain. The CDR3 length is 14 residues. Germline values: CDR1 WNHNN, CDR2 SYGVQD (reference sequence). Deletions cut 3 bases from V and 5 bases from J, with 13 bases between. CDR3 protein: CASSDLGASETQYF. CDR3 DNA sequence: TGCGCCAGCAGTGATTTAGGAGCGTCCGAGACCCAGTACTTC.

The chain is built from TRBV5-1 and TRBJ2-4; the match to TRBD2 covers 10 bases. V shed 0 bases, J shed 15 bases, and the junction held 12 bases outside the gene matches. The V gene's germline CDR1 is SGHRS and CDR2 YFSETQ. The CDR3 consists of 15 residues. CDR3 protein: CASSLGLAGATGLYF. DNA for the CDR3: TGCGCCAGCAGCTTGGGCCTAGCGGGAGCCACCGGACTGTACTTC.

The chain is built from TRBV5-4 and TRBJ1-2; no clear D gene. Trimming removed 0 bases at V and 4 bases at J, with 10 bases between. CDR1 is SGHNT, CDR2 YYREEE, per germline (reference sequence). The CDR3 length is 14 residues. CDR3 sequence (DNA): TGTGCCAGCAGCTTGGCTGGACCAACCTATGGCTACACCTTC. Translated, it gives CASSLAGPTYGYTF.

V and J are TRBV5-1 and TRBJ1-1; D unclear. CDR3 length equals 14 residues. Germline V gives CDR1 SGHRS, CDR2 YFSETQ. Trimming took 0 bases from V and 3 from J, leaving 9 bases between them. The CDR3 nucleotides read TGCGCCAGCAGCTTGGTACATGGGGACACTGAAGCTTTCTTT. It encodes CASSLVHGDTEAFF.

The rearrangement uses TRBV7-9 and TRBJ1-2; weak D call: TRBD1 (5 bases). V gave up 1 base and J gave up 8 bases, with 20 bases separating them. The CDR3 covers 16 residues. Per the germline V gene, CDR1 is SEHNR and CDR2 is FQNEAQ (reference sequence). In DNA, the CDR3 is TGTGCCAGCAGCTTAGATGGTGAGCAGGGCGGAAGAGGCTACACCTTC. Its protein product is CASSLDGEQGGRGYTF.

The chain couples TRBV7-8 to TRBJ1-1; no definite D call. The CDR3 is made up of 15 amino acids. Germline V gives CDR1 SGHVS, CDR2 FQNEAQ. The germline V and J ends were trimmed by 0 bases and 6 bases, with 14 bases remaining between them. CDR3 in DNA: TGTGCCAGCAGCTTAGCTGTCGGGAAGAAGGCTGAAGCTTTCTTT. Residues: CASSLAVGKKAEAFF.

The chain links TRBV19 to TRBJ2-2, with a weak D call TRBD1 (7 bases). Germline loops: CDR1 LNHDA, CDR2 SQIVND (reference sequence). Trimming cost V 6 bases and J 3 bases, with 11 bases left between them. This CDR3 contains 14 residues. For the CDR3, the DNA is TGTGCCAGTAGGGCGGGACAGTACACCGGGGAGCTGTTTTTT. Encoded protein: CASRAGQYTGELFF. Drawing the rest from reference TRBV19 and TRBJ2-2, the complete variable domain is DGGITQSPKYLFRKEGQNVTLSCEQNLNHDAMYWYRQDPGQGLRLIYYSQIVNDFQKGDIAEGYSVSREKKESFPLTVTSAQKNPTAFYLCASRAGQYTGELFFGEGSRLTVL.

DNA for the CDR3: TGTGCCAGCAGCGTACGGGTCACCGGGGAGCTGTTTTTT. This encodes CASSVRVTGELFF. The rearrangement links TRBV9 to TRBJ2-2; no firm D call. Germline loops: CDR1 SGDLS, CDR2 YYNGEE. V was trimmed by 1 base and J by 4 bases, leaving 5 bases between them. The length of the CDR3 is 13 residues.

The J gene is TRBJ1-3, the V gene TRBV5-4; no reliable D call. CDR1 and CDR2 from the germline V gene are SGHNT and YYREEE (reference sequence). The CDR3 contains 14 residues. V gave up 4 bases and J gave up 1 base, with 9 bases separating them. CDR3 region: CASSQDRSGNTIYF. The CDR3 DNA reads as TGTGCCAGCAGCCAGGACCGGTCTGGAAACACCATATATTTT.

The chain couples TRBV9 to TRBJ2-5, with TRBD2 matching 9 bases. Germline assignment: CDR1 SGDLS and CDR2 YYNGEE. The CDR3 sequence is 16 residues long. J gave up 3 bases and V 0 bases, and 6 bases lay outside the gene matches. The CDR3 loop is CASSVVGGGAKETQYF. The CDR3 DNA is TGTGCCAGCAGCGTAGTTGGCGGGGGGGCCAAAGAGACCCAGTACTTC.

J is TRBJ1-3 and V is TRBV29-1; a possible D gene is TRBD1 (5 bases). The CDR3 runs 14 residues. V dropped 4 bases and J dropped 6 bases, with 16 bases sitting between them. Germline lookup yields CDR1 SQVTM and CDR2 ANQGSEA. CDR3 amino acids: CSVVVVGLQNTIYF. The CDR3 DNA follows: TGCAGCGTTGTAGTTGTGGGACTTCAAAACACCATATATTTT.

This chain links TRBV30 with TRBJ1-1; tentatively, D is TRBD1 (5 bases). Germline loops: CDR1 GTSNPN, CDR2 SVGIG (reference sequence). This CDR3 region has 15 residues. Trimming pared 3 bases from V and 4 bases from J, leaving 18 bases between. The CDR3 DNA sequence: TGTGCCTGGAGACCCGGCAGGGTAGTGAGCACTGAAGCTTTCTTT. As protein: CAWRPGRVVSTEAFF.

V and J are TRBV2 and TRBJ2-5, with 10 positions matching TRBD1. Trimming removed 7 bases from V and 11 bases from J; junction bases left unmatched: 13. The germline gives CDR1 SNHLY, CDR2 FYNNEI. CDR3 length equals 14 residues. CDR3 sequence reads: CASITGDRGGEQYF. The CDR3 DNA is TGTGCCAGCATCACAGGGGACAGGGGTGGGGAGCAGTACTTC.

In nucleotides, the CDR3 is TGTGCCAGCAGCAGTCCCGGGTGGGATGAGCAGTTCTTC. Amino acid sequence: CASSSPGWDEQFF. This rearrangement joins TRBV5-4 to TRBJ2-1; D remains ambiguous. V dropped 4 bases and J dropped 8 bases, with 13 bases sitting between them. Germline lookup yields CDR1 SGHNT and CDR2 YYREEE (reference sequence). The CDR3 extends over 13 amino acids.